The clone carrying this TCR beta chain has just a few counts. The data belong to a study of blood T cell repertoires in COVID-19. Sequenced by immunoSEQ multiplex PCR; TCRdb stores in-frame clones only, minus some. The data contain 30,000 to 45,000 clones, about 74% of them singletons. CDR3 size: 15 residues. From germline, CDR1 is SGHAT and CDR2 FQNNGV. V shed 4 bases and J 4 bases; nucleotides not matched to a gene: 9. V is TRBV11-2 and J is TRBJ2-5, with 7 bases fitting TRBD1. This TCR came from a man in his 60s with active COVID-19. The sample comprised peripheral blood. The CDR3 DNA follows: TGTGCCAGCAGCTCGGGACGAGGGGGCCGAGAGACCCAGTACTTC. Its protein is CASSSGRGGRETQYF.